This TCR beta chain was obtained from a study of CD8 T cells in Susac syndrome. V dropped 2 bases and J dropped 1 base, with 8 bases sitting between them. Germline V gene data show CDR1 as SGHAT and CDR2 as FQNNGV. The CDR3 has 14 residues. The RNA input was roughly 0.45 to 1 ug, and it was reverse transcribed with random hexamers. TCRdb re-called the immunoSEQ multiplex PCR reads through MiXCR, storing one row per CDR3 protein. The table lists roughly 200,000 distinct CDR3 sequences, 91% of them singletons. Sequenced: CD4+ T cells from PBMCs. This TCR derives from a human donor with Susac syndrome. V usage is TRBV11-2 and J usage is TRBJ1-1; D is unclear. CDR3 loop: CASSLTDRNTEAFF. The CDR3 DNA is TGTGCCAGCAGCTTAACAGACCGGAACACTGAAGCTTTCTTT.